The rows below give T cell receptor beta chains drawn from one sample of a study of blood T cell repertoires in COVID-19. Libraries were prepared by immunoSEQ multiplex PCR; TCRdb keeps only in-frame clonotypes and omits some of them. Of 200,000 to 250,000 clones in the sample, roughly 79% were seen once. The sequencing sample was made of PBMCs or T cells enriched from blood (not recorded which). Receptors were obtained from a woman aged 50 to 60 with acute COVID-19. CDR3s include the opening cysteine and the closing phenylalanine or tryptophan. A D gene is named only where the DNA matches it firmly. Clone size, where shown, is once, few, many, or a class for clones that have expanded.

TRBD1	NA	TRBV25-1	TRBJ2-5	TGTGCCAGCAGTGAATATCTTGGACAGGGGATAAAAGAGACCCAGTACTTC	CASSEYLGQGIKETQYF
NA	NA	TRBV28	TRBJ1-2	TGTGCCAGCAGTCCCCTGGGGGCAGGGTATCTTTATGGGTCGGTTTCCACCTTC	CASSPLGAGYLYGSVSTF
TRBD2	NA	TRBV27	TRBJ2-1	TGTGCCAGCAGTCTGCAATCTCCCGGGGTAGCGGGATTTTACAATGAGCAGTTCTTC	CASSLQSPGVAGFYNEQFF
TRBD2	NA	TRBV10-3	TRBJ2-3	TGTGCCATCAGTGAGAGTGCGGGGGGGGCCACAGATACGCAGTATTTT	CAISESAGGATDTQYF
NA	once	TRBV9	TRBJ2-5	TGTGCCAGCAGCGTAGCTTGGGGGGGGGCCGGAGAGACCCAGTACTTC	CASSVAWGGAGETQYF
TRBD2	NA	TRBV27	TRBJ2-1	TGTGCCAGCAACATGGGGACTAGGGGTGGCAATGAGCAGTTCTTC	CASNMGTRGGNEQFF
NA	few	TRBV10-1	TRBJ2-1	TGCGCCAGTAATTTAGGGGGATCGTACAATGAGCAGTTCTTC	CASNLGGSYNEQFF
TRBD1	few	TRBV6-6	TRBJ1-1	TGTGCCAGCCGAACAGGGGTTTTAAGATCTGAAGCTTTCTTT	CASRTGVLRSEAFF
NA	NA	TRBV7-2	TRBJ1-3	TGTGCCAGCAGCCCCAGGGCGGGAAAAGACACCATATATTTT	CASSPRAGKDTIYF
NA	once	TRBV7-2	TRBJ2-6	TGTGCCAGCAGCTCAGGGTTGCCTGGGGCCAACGTCCTGACTTTC	CASSSGLPGANVLTF
NA	NA	TRBV29-1	TRBJ2-6	TGCAGCGTTGAAACCAGGGCCAACTCTGGGGCCAACGTCCTGACTTTC	CSVETRANSGANVLTF
NA	NA	TRBV28	TRBJ1-5	TGTGCCAGCAGTCCCCACCCCCCGGGGCAGCCCCAGCATTTT	CASSPHPPGQPQHF
TRBD1	NA	TRBV5-1	TRBJ1-4	TGCGCCAGCGCCGGACAGGGGGCTGCGACTAATGAAAAACTGTTTTTT	CASAGQGAATNEKLFF
NA	NA	TRBV6-4	TRBJ1-2	TGTGCCAGCAGTGACCGCGGCATGGGCTATGGCTACACCTTC	CASSDRGMGYGYTF
NA	NA	TRBV5-6	TRBJ2-2	TGTGCCAGCAGCGGGGGGTCGGGGCTACACACCGGGGAGCTGTTTTTT	CASSGGSGLHTGELFF
NA	NA	TRBV7-3	TRBJ2-2	TGTGCCAGCAGCTTAACCCTGGAGACCACGAACACCGGGGAGCTGTTTTTT	CASSLTLETTNTGELFF
NA	NA	TRBV7-2	TRBJ2-5	TGTGCCAGCAGCCAACCCCGAGGCAGGGGAACCCAGTACTTC	CASSQPRGRGTQYF
NA	NA	TRBV28	TRBJ2-7	TGTGCCAGCAGGCTATGGGGGGCAGGGGAGGGTGAGCAGTACTTC	CASRLWGAGEGEQYF
NA	NA	TRBV4-3	TRBJ1-2	TGCGCCAGCAGCCAAGATGGGTCGGCGGTCCGTATCTATGGCTACACCTTC	CASSQDGSAVRIYGYTF
NA	NA	TRBV28	TRBJ2-5	TGTGCCAGCAGTTTTAATCAAGAGACCCAGTACTTC	CASSFNQETQYF
NA	NA	TRBV19	TRBJ1-5	TGTGCCAGTAGTATAGTACCCGACAGCGACGGTCAGAGGCCCCAGCATTTT	CASSIVPDSDGQRPQHF
NA	once	TRBV28	TRBJ1-1	TGTGCCAGCAGTCCCCCAGGGCACACTGAAGCTTTCTTT	CASSPPGHTEAFF
NA	NA	TRBV2	TRBJ1-1	TGTGCCAGCAGTGGCTTAGACAGCATGAACACTGAAGCTTTCTTT	CASSGLDSMNTEAFF
NA	NA	TRBV27	TRBJ1-1	TGTGCCAGCAGTTTCGGGAATATGAACACTGAAGCTTTCTTT	CASSFGNMNTEAFF
TRBD2	NA	TRBV7-2	TRBJ2-3	TGTGCCAGCAGCCTTAGCGGGGGGGCCTCCACAGATACGCAGTATTTT	CASSLSGGASTDTQYF
NA	few	TRBV6-2/TRBV6-3	TRBJ2-7	TGTGCCAGCAGTTTCCCCGGGGTTACCGAGCAGTACTTC	CASSFPGVTEQYF
NA	NA	TRBV6-2/TRBV6-3	TRBJ1-1	TGTGCCAGCAGTTACGTTTCAGGCCCGGAAGCTTTCTTT	CASSYVSGPEAFF
NA	NA	TRBV11-3	TRBJ2-7	TGTGCCAGCAGCTCGAGTTTCGGCTACGAGCAGTACTTC	CASSSSFGYEQYF
NA	few	TRBV6-1	TRBJ1-2	TGTGCCAGCAGTGAACAATATCACTCCTACACCTTC	CASSEQYHSYTF